Listed below are T cell receptor beta chains from one sample, sequenced in a study of blood T cell repertoires in COVID-19. Measured with immunoSEQ multiplex PCR; TCRdb has only the in-frame clones, and not every one. The sample lists 270,000 or so clones, approximately 87% seen once, with roughly 12% in the top ten. Sequenced material: peripheral blood. The receptors were gathered from a woman aged 25 to 45 with COVID-19, enrolled during active disease. Both conserved end residues are part of each CDR3. D genes are given only for firm matches. Size is stated for part of the rows, as once, few or many counts, or as a class when the clone is expanded.

>NA|TRBJ2-7|TRBD2|TRBV9
CAHGEASGGASSPIYEQYF
TGTGCCCACGGAGAAGCTAGCGGGGGGGCAAGTTCCCCAATCTACGAGCAGTACTTC
>NA|TRBJ1-5|TRBD1|TRBV27
CASSYRGDHQPQHF
TGTGCCAGCAGTTACAGGGGGGACCATCAGCCCCAGCATTTT
>NA|TRBJ1-2|NA|TRBV11-2
CASSRTTTNYGYTF
TGTGCCAGCAGCCGAACGACAACTAACTATGGCTACACCTTC
>NA|TRBJ2-1|TRBD2|TRBV7-2
CASSLLAGYNEQFF
TGTGCCAGCAGTCTCCTAGCGGGGTACAATGAGCAGTTCTTC
>NA|TRBJ1-1|NA|TRBV7-9
CASSFTGLEAFF
TGTGCCAGCAGCTTTACAGGGCTTGAAGCTTTCTTT
>once|TRBJ1-1|TRBD1|TRBV19
CASSPGTGRTEAFF
TGTGCCAGTAGCCCCGGGACAGGGAGGACTGAAGCTTTCTTT
>NA|TRBJ2-1|TRBD2|TRBV10-3
CAISVAGGISNEQFF
TGTGCCATCAGTGTAGCGGGGGGGATAAGTAATGAGCAGTTCTTC
>NA|TRBJ2-5|TRBD1|TRBV24-1
CATSDDIPGQQETQYF
TGTGCCACCAGTGATGACATACCGGGACAGCAAGAGACCCAGTACTTC
>NA|TRBJ2-3|TRBD2|TRBV4-2
CASSRRTSGGVSTDTQYF
TGTGCCAGCAGCCGCCGGACTAGCGGGGGGGTGAGCACAGATACGCAGTATTTT
>NA|TRBJ2-2|NA|TRBV19
CASSITTATGELFF
TGTGCCAGTAGTATAACGACAGCCACCGGGGAGCTGTTTTTT
>NA|TRBJ2-5|NA|TRBV5-4
CASSIRGEPLKETQYF
TGTGCCAGCAGCATCAGGGGGGAACCCCTAAAAGAGACCCAGTACTTC
>NA|TRBJ2-3|TRBD2|TRBV4-1
CASSQDPPLAEADTQYF
TGCGCCAGCAGCCAAGATCCGCCACTAGCGGAGGCAGATACGCAGTATTTT
>NA|TRBJ2-5|TRBD2|TRBV10-3
CAISERAVPGGGETQYF
TGTGCCATCAGTGAGAGGGCGGTTCCGGGGGGAGGAGAGACCCAGTACTTC
>NA|TRBJ2-3|TRBD2|TRBV12-5
CASGSTTSGEIDTQYF
TGTGCTAGTGGTTCCACGACTAGCGGGGAAATAGATACGCAGTATTTT
>NA|TRBJ1-5|NA|TRBV30
CAWSGWQGNQPQHF
TGTGCCTGGAGTGGGTGGCAGGGAAATCAGCCCCAGCATTTT
>NA|TRBJ2-3|NA|TRBV6-2/TRBV6-3
CASSYYSKDTQYF
TGTGCCAGCAGTTACTATAGCAAAGATACGCAGTATTTT
>few|TRBJ1-1|TRBD1|TRBV15
CATSGARGQAPNTEAFF
TGTGCCACCAGCGGGGCGCGAGGACAGGCCCCGAACACTGAAGCTTTCTTT
>few|TRBJ2-7|TRBD2|TRBV6-6
CASTSGGATYEQYF
TGTGCCAGCACAAGCGGGGGGGCGACCTACGAGCAGTACTTC
>NA|TRBJ2-2|TRBD1|TRBV11-2
CASSIIPGQGLGTGELFF
TGTGCCAGCAGCATAATACCGGGACAGGGATTAGGAACCGGGGAGCTGTTTTTT
>once|TRBJ1-2|NA|TRBV5-6
CASSLGSGPHYGYTF
TGTGCCAGCAGCTTGGGATCCGGTCCCCACTATGGCTACACCTTC
>NA|TRBJ2-7|NA|TRBV27
CASSFGLTYEQYF
TGTGCCAGCAGTTTTGGACTGACCTACGAGCAGTACTTC
>NA|TRBJ1-1|TRBD1|TRBV29-1
CSVQGWYTEAFF
TGCAGCGTACAGGGGTGGTACACTGAAGCTTTCTTT
>NA|TRBJ1-2|NA|TRBV13
CASSGEGVSWGYTF
TGTGCCAGCAGCGGTGAGGGGGTCTCGTGGGGCTACACCTTC
>NA|TRBJ2-2|NA|TRBV6-5
CASIINRDYTGELFF
TGTGCCAGCATTATAAACAGGGATTACACCGGGGAGCTGTTTTTT
>NA|TRBJ2-2|TRBD2|TRBV19
CAKSRSGLAGVPNTGELFF
TGTGCCAAGAGTAGATCGGGACTAGCGGGGGTCCCGAACACCGGGGAGCTGTTTTTT
>few|TRBJ1-1|TRBD1|TRBV12-3/TRBV12-4
CASSIRTGGEAFF
TGTGCCAGCAGTATTAGGACAGGGGGTGAAGCTTTCTTT
>once|TRBJ2-3|TRBD2|TRBV4-1
CASSQVLAGGRLSTDTQYF
TGCGCCAGCAGCCAAGTTCTAGCGGGGGGCCGACTTAGCACAGATACGCAGTATTTT
>NA|TRBJ2-7|TRBD1|TRBV3-1/TRBV3-2
CASSQRSTGGKQQYF
TGTGCCAGCAGCCAAAGGTCAACAGGGGGCAAGCAGCAGTACTTC
>NA|TRBJ2-7|NA|TRBV3-1/TRBV3-2
CASSRGTASYEQYF
TGTGCCAGCAGCCGCGGGACAGCTTCCTACGAGCAGTACTTC
>NA|TRBJ1-1|NA|TRBV25-1
CASRFYTGNTEAFF
TGTGCCAGCAGGTTCTATACAGGGAACACTGAAGCTTTCTTT
>NA|TRBJ2-3|TRBD2|TRBV2
CASFFAGVDSDTQYF
TGTGCCAGCTTCTTTGCGGGGGTGGATTCAGATACGCAGTATTTT
>NA|TRBJ1-5|NA|TRBV30
CAWGTRTGNQPQHF
TGTGCCTGGGGCACGAGGACAGGCAATCAGCCCCAGCATTTT
>NA|TRBJ1-2|TRBD1|TRBV14
CASSQALGTGVYGYTF
TGTGCCAGCAGCCAAGCCTTGGGGACAGGGGTCTATGGCTACACCTTC
>NA|TRBJ1-5|NA|TRBV2
CASSPLDFYQPQHF
TGTGCCAGCAGTCCACTGGACTTTTATCAGCCCCAGCATTTT
>NA|TRBJ2-4|NA|TRBV4-2
CASSQDSLGGRGNIQYF
TGTGCCAGCAGCCAAGATAGCCTGGGGGGGCGCGGAAACATTCAGTACTTC
>NA|TRBJ2-1|TRBD1|TRBV7-8
CASTEDRSYNEQFF
TGTGCCAGTACAGAGGACAGGAGCTACAATGAGCAGTTCTTC
>NA|TRBJ1-2|NA|TRBV5-6
CASSLDSPGGGYGYTF
TGTGCCAGCAGCTTGGATAGTCCGGGGGGCGGCTATGGCTACACCTTC
>NA|TRBJ2-1|NA|TRBV6-5
CASRPRAGKQFF
TGTGCCAGCAGGCCTCGGGCGGGGAAGCAGTTCTTC
>NA|TRBJ2-1|TRBD1|TRBV9
CASSARDRGYNEQFF
TGTGCCAGCAGCGCCCGGGACAGGGGTTACAATGAGCAGTTCTTC
>NA|TRBJ2-7|TRBD2|TRBV4-1
CASSQGIAGSYYEQYF
TGCGCCAGCAGCCAAGGGATAGCGGGGTCCTACTACGAGCAGTACTTC
>NA|TRBJ1-5|NA|TRBV7-2
CASTQQAINQPQHF
TGTGCCAGCACCCAACAAGCGATCAATCAGCCCCAGCATTTT
>NA|TRBJ2-5|TRBD1|TRBV5-4
CASTPTGIEETQYF
TGTGCCAGCACCCCGACAGGGATTGAAGAGACCCAGTACTTC
>NA|TRBJ2-7|TRBD1|TRBV16
CASSQRQGHYEQYF
TGTGCCAGCAGTCAACGACAGGGACATTACGAGCAGTACTTC
>NA|TRBJ2-1|NA|TRBV9
CASSPQPQSASRFF
TGTGCCAGCAGCCCACAACCCCAATCGGCTAGCAGGTTCTTC
>NA|TRBJ1-2|NA|TRBV15
CATSRVSQSPGYTF
TGTGCCACCAGCAGAGTTTCCCAGTCTCCTGGCTACACCTTC
>NA|TRBJ2-2|NA|TRBV19
CASSILGRFNTGELFF
TGTGCCAGTAGTATTTTAGGGAGGTTTAACACCGGGGAGCTGTTTTTT
>NA|TRBJ1-4|TRBD1|TRBV7-9
CASSPQGTGYEKLFF
TGTGCCAGCAGCCCCCAGGGGACAGGGTACGAAAAACTGTTTTTT
>NA|TRBJ2-7|TRBD1|TRBV5-4
CASSSTGTDSYEQYF
TGTGCCAGCAGCTCCACCGGGACAGATTCCTACGAGCAGTACTTC
>NA|TRBJ2-3|NA|TRBV14
CASSPDRTDTQYF
TGTGCCAGCAGCCCAGATCGGACAGATACGCAGTATTTT
>NA|TRBJ1-2|NA|TRBV5-1
CASSLDNTRNYGYTF
TGCGCCAGCAGCTTAGACAACACCAGGAACTATGGCTACACCTTC
>NA|TRBJ1-4|NA|TRBV7-9
CASSFKVTGSREKLFF
TGTGCCAGCAGCTTTAAGGTTACGGGTTCGCGTGAAAAACTGTTTTTT
>once|TRBJ2-1|TRBD1|TRBV4-2
CASSQGTASYNEQFF
TGTGCCAGCAGCCAGGGGACAGCTTCCTACAATGAGCAGTTCTTC
>once|TRBJ1-1|TRBD1|TRBV9
CASSASGQMNTEAFF
TGTGCCAGCAGCGCTTCGGGACAGATGAACACTGAAGCTTTCTTT
>NA|TRBJ1-2|NA|TRBV27
CASRRTAGYGYTF
TGTGCCAGCCGTCGGACAGCCGGGTACGGCTACACCTTC
>NA|TRBJ2-5|NA|TRBV21-1
CVFKTQYF
TGCGTTTTTAAGACCCAGTACTTC